Sequencing of this T cell receptor beta chain was carried out in a study of response to subunit inactivated influenza vaccine. CDR1 DFQATT and CDR2 SNEGSKA come from the germline V gene (reference sequence). The CDR3 extends over 17 amino acids. Between the trimmed V and J ends, which lost 0 bases and 5 bases, there was a span of 21 bases. Study observations and caveats: It was suggested by the authors that few new T cells are recruited by each seasonal influenza vaccination.

TCRdb itself ran the RT-PCR reads through MiXCR, one entry per CDR3 protein. Found here are 160,000 or so distinct CDR3 sequences, approximately 10% of them singletons; the top ten hold 9.5% to 15%. Concerning this clonotype: Its antigen is unknown.

This receptor was obtained from a man aged 45-60 years who received an inactivated influenza vaccine. The J gene is TRBJ2-3, the V gene TRBV20-1, with D tentatively TRBD2 (7 bases). This material consisted of non-naive T cells sorted from PBMCs, taken 40 to 50 days after vaccination. The CDR3 nucleotides are TGCAGTGCTAGAGATTCCCTTTTGGCGGGGGCAGGAGATACGCAGTATTTT. It specifies CSARDSLLAGAGDTQYF.